This paragraph covers one T cell receptor (beta chain) sequence. The data derive from a study of blood T cell repertoires in COVID-19. Profiled with immunoSEQ multiplex PCR; TCRdb holds only in-frame clones, not every one. The table includes roughly 500,000 clones, less than 90% detected once. From germline, CDR1 is LNHDA and CDR2 SQIVND (reference sequence). The CDR3 is 15 amino acids. V shed 9 bases, J shed 4 bases, and the junction held 10 bases outside the gene matches. The source is a woman aged 55-70 years who had recovered from COVID-19. The V gene is TRBV19, the J gene TRBJ2-1; 9 bases map to TRBD2. Source material: PBMCs or T cells enriched from blood (not recorded which). This chain's CDR3 is CASQKAGGNYNEQFF. Here the CDR3 DNA reads TGTGCCAGCCAGAAAGCGGGGGGAAATTACAATGAGCAGTTCTTC.